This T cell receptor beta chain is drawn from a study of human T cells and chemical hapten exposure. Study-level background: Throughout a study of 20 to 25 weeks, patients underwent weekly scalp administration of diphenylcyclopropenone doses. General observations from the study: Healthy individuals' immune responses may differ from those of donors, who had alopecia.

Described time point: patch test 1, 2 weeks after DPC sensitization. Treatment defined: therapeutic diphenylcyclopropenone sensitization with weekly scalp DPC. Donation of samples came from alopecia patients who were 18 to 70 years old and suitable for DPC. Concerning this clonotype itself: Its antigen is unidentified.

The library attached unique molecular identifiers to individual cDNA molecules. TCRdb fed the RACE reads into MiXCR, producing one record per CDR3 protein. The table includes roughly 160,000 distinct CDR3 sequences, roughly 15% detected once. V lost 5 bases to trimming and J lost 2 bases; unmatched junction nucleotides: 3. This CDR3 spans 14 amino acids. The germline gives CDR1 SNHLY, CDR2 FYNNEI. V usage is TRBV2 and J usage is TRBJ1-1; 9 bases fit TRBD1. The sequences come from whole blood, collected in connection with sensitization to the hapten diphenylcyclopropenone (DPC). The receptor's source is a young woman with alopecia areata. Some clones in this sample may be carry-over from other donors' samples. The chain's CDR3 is CASSTGQGNTEAFF. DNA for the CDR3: TGTGCCAGCAGTACGGGACAGGGAAACACTGAAGCTTTCTTT.